This paragraph reports one TCR beta chain. Its antigen is currently not known. There are no base qualities to consult, and no much larger clone falls within one base. These data come from a study of blood T cell repertoires in COVID-19 (dated by TCRdb to about 2020). Some background on the complete study: Samples covering the acute and convalescent phases of COVID-19 were provided by collaborators in the United States, Italy and Spain. The dataset comprised deeply sampled blood TCRbeta repertoires from subjects exposed to, actively infected with, or recovered from COVID-19. Nearly every sample came with metadata listing a de-identified subject ID, COVID-19 status, age in years and sex. Samples came from the ongoing ImmuneRACE study (first 160 participants) plus 1,254 subjects from 6 global collaborators. Where available, HLA class I and class II types were taken from metadata supplied by the sample provider and were not determined by assay-based typing. A freely available public database, intended as a resource for researchers studying the immune response to SARS-CoV-2, is where the repertoires were released. The material from the prospective study consisted of cDNA or gDNA derived from T cells, B-cell-depleted T cells, or PBMCs.

The CDR3 goes from the cysteine to the phenylalanine over 14 residues. The sequence is cut down to CDR3 DNA, 42 bases in frame from base 1. The germline ends are 13 bases apart after V is trimmed by 3 bases and J by 4 bases. Sequences DFQATT (CDR1) and SNEGSKA (CDR2) are obtained from the germline V gene (reference sequence). Here is what the overall study found, with its caveats: Clinical and demographic metadata were provided uncurated, with the amount varying by source and participant.

The immunoSEQ Assay, a bias-controlled multiplex PCR, was used to amplify TCRbeta CDR3 regions from genomic DNA. On the study's bioinformatics: Nucleated cell counts per sample were estimated from amplification of reference gene primers within the assay. To quantify the absolute abundance of each unique TCRbeta CDR3 rearrangement, sequence reads were collapsed and filtered. For each sample, productive Simpson clonality was calculated by taking the square root of Simpson's diversity index across productive rearrangements. Sourced from immuneACCESS, this table was stored by TCRdb with only in-frame sequences that have V and J called. A share of the clones is absent; for the studies checked, an unresolved V gene accounts for under half, and the remainder has no known explanation. That table is the source of V, J and clone size, and D and trimming were worked out from the DNA. In all, the sample holds under 70,000 clones, and around nine tenths of those were seen once. The ten largest make up 4% of the sample.

Whole blood was collected in K2EDTA tubes by collaborating institutions according to the institutions' own protocols. For TCRbeta analysis, collaborators shipped samples in one of three forms: frozen whole blood, isolated PBMCs, or DNA extracted from either of those sample types. Material: peripheral blood. This sequence uses TRBV20-1 and TRBJ1-5; the best D guess is TRBD1, with 6 bases matching. The clonotype comes from a man in his forties or fifties with acute or convalescent COVID-19. The nucleotides read TGCAGTGCTAGTCAAGGCAGGGGTAATCAGCCCCAGCATTTT. This is translated as CSASQGRGNQPQHF.